Detailed here is one T cell receptor beta chain. The antigen this receptor binds is unknown. Base qualities are not recorded, but no much larger clone differs from it by a single base. This sample was included in a study of shared clonotypes between healthy human individuals (dated by TCRdb to 2018 to 2020). As for the study more broadly: The cohort included three men and two women between 18 and 49 years of age. Blood TCR repertoires of several healthy adults were deeply sequenced to estimate repertoire size and the extent of clonotype sharing between individuals. Leukapheresis yielded between about 0.94 and 10 billion PBMCs per donor. For each donor, CD4 naive and CD4 memory were each run on three plates, CD8 naive on two plates, and CD8 memory on one plate. Libraries were prepared and TCR repertoires were sequenced by different laboratories using diverse techniques, in order to increase sequencing depth and limit assay-specific biases.

CDR1 MDHEN and CDR2 SYDVKM are derived from the germline V gene. From V the trimming removes 7 bases and from J it removes 6 bases, while the gene matches leave 10 bases of the junction unaccounted for. The CDR3 holds 14 amino acids from the cysteine to the phenylalanine. Just the 42-base CDR3 DNA is kept, in frame starting at base 1. Using the deep immunoSEQ assay, TCR CDR3 regions were amplified from genomic DNA by multiplex PCR. Genomic DNA extracted from each cell subset was distributed evenly over all wells of several immunoSEQ 96-well plates, and each plate served as one replicate. For sorted subsets, roughly 190 ng of genomic DNA, equivalent to 25,000 to 35,000 T cell genomes, went into each replicate PCR. Purified libraries were measured with a Qubit 3.0 fluorometer, size-checked on a Bioanalyzer 2100, and measured again with the KAPA Library Quantification kit. A separate single-read 150-cycle Illumina NextSeq 550 flow cell was used to sequence each immunoSEQ 96-well plate. As for the original processing: Because the immunoSEQ output held only junctional sequences and lacked quality scores, the filtering could not match the filtering applied to full-length reads. Sequences were annotated with PyIR, a Python wrapper for IgBLAST v1.9, and V/J genes and CDR3 were assigned using IMGT germline references. Any read was removed if the V/J assignment was weak (E-value above 1e-6), the CDR3 was missing, or the read contained stop codons, out-of-frame junctions, or ambiguous translated residues. V3J clonotypes were defined as sequences sharing an identical inferred V gene, J gene, and CDR3 amino acid sequence. Percentage overlap between repertoires was computed as shared unique clonotypes divided by the size of the smaller repertoire. Three approaches were used to assess repertoire richness: RTK rarefaction, the Chao1 estimator, and Recon v2.1 estimates of unobserved clonotypes. Generation probabilities for all TCRbeta clonotypes obtained by the gDNA method from a few donors were computed using OLGA. TCRdb limited this immuneACCESS table to in-frame rearrangements with V and J called. A share of clones is missing; checked studies link under half to unresolved V genes, and the rest is unexplained. From that table come the V and J calls and clone size; the DNA was used to work out D and trimming. This sample lists roughly 1,000,000 clones; approximately 80% were detected once. The ten largest clones capture 0.5% to 0.6% of the sample.

The donors were healthy, HIV-negative adults with no recently reported acute infections or vaccinations. Every donor was a Caucasian adult residing in Nashville, Tennessee, USA. Magnetic negative selection was used to enrich CD4+ T cells, after which naive cells were positively selected on CD45RA and the negative fraction became the memory subset. Blood was collected by leukapheresis, and PBMCs were isolated by Ficoll-Histopaque density gradient centrifugation and then cryopreserved in liquid nitrogen vapor phase. Analytical flow cytometry was used to check the purity and quantity of each magnetically sorted T cell population. Genomic DNA was isolated from every sorted fraction and measured by UV absorbance on a Nanodrop 2000c. Points the paper makes about the study in general: Sharing across several donors was observed for approximately 5% of naive CD4, 3.5% of naive CD8, 2.3% of memory CD4, and around 0.4% of memory CD8 clonotypes. Sampling was restricted to blood, and TCR repertoires in tissues likely differ from the TCR repertoires found in blood. The genetic and exposure-history diversity represented was limited by the small number of donors. Clonotypes shared by all four sorted-subset donors showed higher generation probabilities than non-shared clonotypes. Even with the large sequencing depth, rarefaction of the sorted-subset datasets indicated that sequencing was incomplete. Estimated clonotype richness was generally larger for naive than for memory subsets. Pairwise subsampling led to the expectation that sequencing depth would affect the degree of clonotype sharing among donors.

This receptor chain uses TRBV28 and TRBJ2-7; 9 bases in between match TRBD1. The receptor comes from a man between 18 and 35 years old in good health. Some clones in this sample may be carry-over from other donors' samples. The sequenced material came from memory CD4+ T cells from PBMCs. The cell subset or site label here, explained by the study, means: CD45RA-negative fraction. DNA sequence: TGTGCCAGCAACTTACAGGGGGCAGTCGGCGAGCAGTACTTC. This translates into CASNLQGAVGEQYF.